These 26 T cell receptor beta chains share one sample of origin, sequenced in a study of cytomegalovirus exposure and HLA in healthy donors. The PCR was carried out with 60 Vbeta primers and 13 Jbeta primers. Clones were read by immunoSEQ multiplex PCR, and TCRdb kept only the in-frame ones, dropping some. The data hold under 150,000 clones, with 60% to 80% observed a single time. The sequencing sample was made of PBMCs. The origin of the receptors is a woman aged 50 to 65 in good health and CMV-seronegative.

The genes are TRBV10-3 and TRBJ2-1; 9 bases are shared with TRBD1. The germline V gene encodes CDR1 ENHRY and CDR2 SYGVKD. The trim removed 0 bases at V and 8 bases at J, leaving 14 bases unmatched. The length of the CDR3 is 18 residues. The CDR3 DNA is TGTGCCATCAGTGAGTCGAGGGGCGGGACAGGGACCGGCGATGAGCAGTTCTTC. As protein: CAISESRGGTGTGDEQFF.

The chain is built from TRBV19 and TRBJ2-7, with D tentatively TRBD1 (6 bases). The CDR3 has 13 amino acids. V lost 3 bases to trimming and J lost 1 base, with 7 bases between them. CDR1 and CDR2 (germline): LNHDA, SQIVND (reference sequence). CDR3: CASSIGQSYEQYF. For the CDR3, the DNA is TGTGCCAGTAGTATTGGACAGTCCTACGAGCAGTACTTC.

The rearrangement joins TRBV10-3 to TRBJ1-2; D gene ambiguous. The ends were cut back, 7 bases at V and 3 bases at J, with 15 bases in the middle. The germline V gene encodes CDR1 ENHRY and CDR2 SYGVKD. This CDR3 comprises 14 residues. This CDR3 is CAINEPLRDYGYTF. CDR3 sequence (DNA): TGTGCCATCAACGAACCCCTCCGGGACTATGGCTACACCTTC.

The J gene is TRBJ2-7, the V gene TRBV21-1; TRBD1, the table's D call, lacks a check against the DNA. TRBV21-1 is an annotated pseudogene. This CDR3 comprises 15 residues. The CDR3 region is CASSKEKTGLFEQYF. The CDR3 nucleotides read TGTGCCAGCAGCAAAGAAAAGACAGGGCTTTTCGAGCAGTACTTC.

The chain uses TRBV4-3 and TRBJ1-6; possibly TRBD1 for D (6 bases). Germline loops: CDR1 LGHNA, CDR2 YSLEER. The CDR3 covers 16 residues. The V end lost 4 bases, the J end lost 10 bases, and 20 bases lay between the germline ends. CDR3 DNA: TGCGCCAGCAGCCGGAGTCTACAGGGTTTGGGATCACCCCTCCACTTT. Translation: CASSRSLQGLGSPLHF.

The V and J genes are TRBV30 and TRBJ2-1, with TRBD1 identical over 9 bases. The V gene's germline CDR1 is GTSNPN and CDR2 SVGIG (reference sequence). V shed 3 bases and J 12 bases; nucleotides not matched to a gene: 9. CDR3 length: 13 amino acids. CDR3 protein: CAWRDRGRHLQFF. As DNA, the CDR3 is TGTGCCTGGAGGGACAGGGGAAGGCATTTGCAGTTCTTC.

The chain carries TRBV28 and TRBJ1-6; the match to TRBD1 covers 9 bases. The CDR3 runs 15 residues. Trimming at V came to 5 bases and at J to 12 bases, leaving 11 bases not matched to a gene. Per the germline V gene, CDR1 is MDHEN and CDR2 is SYDVKM. CDR3 loop: CASSEGGTGIEPLHF. The CDR3 nucleotides are TGTGCCAGCAGTGAAGGGGGGACAGGGATAGAACCCCTCCACTTT.

The V and J genes are TRBV27 and TRBJ1-6; a possible D gene is TRBD1 (6 bases). The CDR3 spans 15 residues. Trimming took off 0 bases at V and 11 bases at J, with 14 bases between the two ends. Germline-derived CDR1 and CDR2 are MNHEY and SMNVEV (reference sequence). The CDR3 here is CASSLSFGGAAPLHF. The CDR3 DNA reads as TGTGCCAGCAGTTTATCGTTTGGGGGCGCGGCACCCCTCCACTTT.

This clone appeared a few times. The chain has TRBV7-9 and TRBJ1-2; D is perhaps TRBD1 (6 bases). Deletions cut 7 bases from V and 3 bases from J, with 21 bases between. This CDR3 is built from 16 residues. Germline loops: CDR1 SEHNR, CDR2 FQNEAQ (reference sequence). The CDR3 sequence: CASTLTQGTEDYGYTF. CDR3 nucleotides: TGTGCCAGCACTCTTACACAGGGAACAGAAGACTATGGCTACACCTTC.

A single count supports this clone. The V and J genes are TRBV6-1 and TRBJ1-6; 8 positions agree with TRBD1. The germline gives CDR1 MNHNS, CDR2 SASEGT. The V segment lost 5 bases and the J segment 5 bases; nucleotides outside the gene matches: 5. CDR3 size: 15 residues. The CDR3 is CASSRGQGDNSPLHF. The CDR3 bases are TGTGCCAGCAGTAGAGGACAGGGCGATAATTCACCCCTCCACTTT.

V is TRBV28 and J is TRBJ1-2; D gene uncertain. This CDR3 is 15 amino acids long. Germline values: CDR1 MDHEN, CDR2 SYDVKM. Trimming shortened V by 7 bases and J by 1 base, and 16 bases separated the two germline ends. In nucleotides, the CDR3 is TGTGCCAGCAAAACCGAGGGCTCCGTTAACTATGGCTACACCTTC. It yields the protein CASKTEGSVNYGYTF.

The rearrangement links TRBV18 to TRBJ1-1; 7 bases are a match to TRBD1. CDR3 length: 15 residues. Germline CDR1 is KGHSH and CDR2 is LQKENI. V shed 3 bases, J shed 8 bases, and the junction held 12 bases outside the gene matches. CDR3 protein: CASSPSDRPYREAFF. CDR3 nucleotides: TGTGCCAGCTCACCTTCGGACAGGCCATACCGGGAAGCTTTCTTT.

CDR3 loop: CASSLLTAAGNIQYF. CDR3 in DNA: TGCGCCAGCAGCCTCTTGACAGCAGCCGGGAACATTCAGTACTTC. The chain joins TRBV5-1 to TRBJ2-4, with D possibly matching TRBD1 (5 bases). Trimming stripped 4 bases from V and 7 bases from J, with 18 bases between. Germline V lookup: CDR1 SGHRS, CDR2 YFSETQ. The CDR3 covers 15 residues. Drawing the rest from reference TRBV5-1 and TRBJ2-4, the complete variable domain is KAGVTQTPRYLIKTRGQQVTLSCSPISGHRSVSWYQQTPGQGLQFLFEYFSETQRNKGNFPGRFSGRQFSNSRSEMNVSTLELGDSALYLCASSLLTAAGNIQYFGAGTRLSVL.

This rearrangement joins TRBV19 to TRBJ1-6, with 7 bases that match TRBD1. The CDR3 extends over 15 amino acids. Germline CDR1 and CDR2: LNHDA and SQIVND (reference sequence). V lost 7 bases to trimming and J lost 6 bases; unmatched junction nucleotides: 9. CDR3 in amino acids: CASTTRDSGNSPLHF. The CDR3 nucleotides read TGTGCCAGTACTACTCGGGACAGTGGTAATTCACCCCTCCACTTT.

This clone has just a few counts. The chain combines TRBV2 with TRBJ1-2; tentatively, D is TRBD1 (5 bases). There are 16 residues in the CDR3. The germline V gene has CDR1 SNHLY and CDR2 FYNNEI. Trimming removed 3 bases from V and 4 bases from J, with 18 bases in between. The CDR3 loop is CASSEKKDISLYGYTF. The CDR3, as DNA: TGTGCCAGCAGTGAGAAGAAGGACATAAGCCTCTATGGCTACACCTTC.

The chain uses TRBV28 and TRBJ1-3; D is unclear. V lost 6 bases, J lost 0 bases, and 12 bases lay in between. CDR3 length: 15 residues. Germline CDR1 reads MDHEN; CDR2 reads SYDVKM. Written as DNA, the CDR3 is TGTGCCAGCAGACGCGGCGCAGTCTCTGGAAACACCATATATTTT. Residues: CASRRGAVSGNTIYF.

V and J are TRBV19 and TRBJ1-5; 8 bases map to TRBD1. Germline loops: CDR1 LNHDA, CDR2 SQIVND (reference sequence). The CDR3 is 16 residues long. The V segment lost 4 bases and the J segment 4 bases; nucleotides outside the gene matches: 9. The CDR3: CASSTPGQVKNQPQHF. The DNA for the CDR3 is TGTGCCAGTAGTACCCCGGGACAGGTGAAAAATCAGCCCCAGCATTTT.

The chain is built from TRBV11-2 and TRBJ2-7, with a possible D match to TRBD2 (6 bases). Germline CDR1 and CDR2: SGHAT and FQNNGV. With 6 bases removed from V and 0 bases from J, the gap between germline ends came to 21 bases. This CDR3 has 17 residues. The chain's CDR3 is CASSLTSSGTSSYEQYF. The CDR3 coding sequence is TGTGCCAGCAGTCTTACTTCCTCCGGGACTTCCTCCTACGAGCAGTACTTC.

V usage is TRBV2 and J usage is TRBJ2-7; D is unclear. The germline gives CDR1 SNHLY, CDR2 FYNNEI. Between the trimmed V and J ends, which lost 2 bases and 2 bases, there was a span of 7 bases. This CDR3 is 13 amino acids long. The chain's CDR3 is CASSERSTYEQYF. The CDR3, as DNA: TGTGCCAGCAGTGAACGGTCGACCTACGAGCAGTACTTC.

This clone was picked up one time. The chain carries TRBV2 and TRBJ1-5; tentative D call: TRBD1 (5 bases). CDR1 is SNHLY and CDR2 is FYNNEI in the germline V gene. The V gene lost 8 bases and the J gene lost 0 bases, with 17 bases spanning the gap. The CDR3 is 16 amino acids. The CDR3 loop reads CASQGGDYSSNQPQHF. In DNA form, the CDR3 reads TGTGCCAGCCAGGGCGGGGACTACTCTAGCAATCAGCCCCAGCATTTT.

In this sample, this clone turned up a few times. The chain links TRBV5-6 to TRBJ1-1; TRBD1 is a possible D gene (6 bases). CDR1 is SGHDT, CDR2 YYEEEE, per germline. CDR3 length: 12 residues. The germline V and J ends were trimmed by 5 bases and 11 bases, with 16 bases remaining between them. Here the CDR3 reads CASRLQGFKAFF. The CDR3 region has the DNA TGTGCCAGCAGATTGCAGGGGTTTAAGGCTTTCTTT. The complete variable domain, with remaining parts taken from reference TRBV5-6 and TRBJ1-1, reads DAGVTQSPTHLIKTRGQQVTLRCSPKSGHDTVSWYQQALGQGPQFIFQYYEEEERQRGNFPDRFSGHQFPNYSSELNVNALLLGDSALYLCASRLQGFKAFFGQGTRLTVV.

The chain uses TRBV6-5 and TRBJ2-7; 9 bases match TRBD1. The V gene's germline CDR1 is MNHEY and CDR2 SVGAGI. Trimming removed 5 bases from V and 3 bases from J; junction bases left unmatched: 2. There are 13 residues in the CDR3. This chain's CDR3 is CASSPTGGYEQYF. CDR3 DNA: TGTGCCAGCAGTCCGACAGGGGGCTACGAGCAGTACTTC.

This CDR3 reads CASSAGAGNSPLHF. The CDR3 DNA is TGTGCCAGCAGTGCCGGAGCGGGGAATTCACCCCTCCACTTT. The chain employs TRBV6-4 and TRBJ1-6; D call uncertain. This CDR3 spans 14 amino acids. The V gene's germline CDR1 is MRHNA and CDR2 SNTAGT. Trimming removed 4 bases at V and 7 bases at J, with 11 bases between.

The chain joins TRBV4-2 to TRBJ2-3, with D possibly matching TRBD2 (5 bases). The V gene's germline CDR1 is LGHNA and CDR2 YNFKEQ. The CDR3 is 19 amino acids. The V end was cut by 1 base, the J end by 0 bases, with 20 bases between. In nucleotides, the CDR3 is TGTGCCAGCAGCCAAGCGGGGTTCGGTTACGACCGTAGCACAGATACGCAGTATTTT. It translates to CASSQAGFGYDRSTDTQYF.

The V call is TRBV18, the J call TRBJ1-5; no clear D. Germline CDR1 is KGHSH and CDR2 is LQKENI. CDR3 length: 15 amino acids. V lost 5 bases and J lost 4, with 15 bases in between. CDR3 nucleotides: TGTGCCAGCTCAGACGACACCGGTGAAAATCAGCCCCAGCATTTT. Encoded protein: CASSDDTGENQPQHF.

V is TRBV13 and J is TRBJ1-3; D gene uncertain. Germline assignment: CDR1 PRHDT and CDR2 FYEKMQ (reference sequence). With 4 bases removed from V and 4 bases from J, the gap between germline ends came to 11 bases. The CDR3 loop spans 14 amino acids. DNA for the CDR3: TGTGCCAGCAGCTCCCGGACTGGGGGAAACACCATATATTTT. Its protein product is CASSSRTGGNTIYF.